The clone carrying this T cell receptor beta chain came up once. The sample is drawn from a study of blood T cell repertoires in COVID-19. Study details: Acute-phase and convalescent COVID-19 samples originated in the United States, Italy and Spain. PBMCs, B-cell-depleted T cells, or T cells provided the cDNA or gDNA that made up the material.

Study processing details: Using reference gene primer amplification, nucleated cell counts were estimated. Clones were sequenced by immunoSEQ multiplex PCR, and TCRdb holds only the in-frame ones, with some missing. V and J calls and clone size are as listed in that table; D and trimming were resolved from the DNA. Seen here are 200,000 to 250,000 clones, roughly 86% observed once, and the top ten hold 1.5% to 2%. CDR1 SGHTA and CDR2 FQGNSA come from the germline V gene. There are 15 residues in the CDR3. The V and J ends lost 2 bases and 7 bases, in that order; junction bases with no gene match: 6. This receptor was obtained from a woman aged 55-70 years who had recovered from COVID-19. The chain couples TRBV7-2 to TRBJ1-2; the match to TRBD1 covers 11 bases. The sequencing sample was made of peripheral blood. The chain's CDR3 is CASSLHGQGAGGYTF. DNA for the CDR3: TGTGCCAGCAGCTTACACGGACAGGGGGCAGGTGGCTACACCTTC.